Below, 26 T cell receptor beta chains from the same sample are listed, as sequenced in a study of OX40 agonist ivuxolimab in advanced cancers. Method: immunoSEQ multiplex PCR; TCRdb's copy keeps in-frame clones and lacks some. The sample shows 100,000 to 150,000 clones, roughly 90% of them seen only once. The starting material was CD4+ or CD8+ T cells sorted from blood, obtained in a trial of the OX40 agonist ivuxolimab. These receptors were taken from an adult with an advanced solid tumor such as melanoma, head and neck, liver or kidney cancer.

The CDR3 DNA follows: TGTGCCAGCTCACCACCGGGGCAGGGTAATGACTATGGCTACACCTTC. Its protein product is CASSPPGQGNDYGYTF. V gene TRBV18 combines with J gene TRBJ1-2; TRBD1 might be the D (5 bases). Deletions cut 0 bases from V and 3 bases from J, with 14 bases between. Germline CDR1 KGHSH, CDR2 LQKENI. The CDR3 is 16 amino acids.

The rearrangement links TRBV5-1 to TRBJ2-7; D not certain. Trimming removed 0 bases at V and 3 bases at J, with 7 bases between. Germline V CDR1 and CDR2: SGHRS, YFSETQ. The CDR3 is made up of 13 amino acids. The CDR3 sequence: CASSLDRIYEQYF. The CDR3 DNA reads TGCGCCAGCAGCTTGGACCGGATCTACGAGCAGTACTTC.

CDR3 in DNA: TGTGCCAGCAGTTTGAACGTAGCGGGAGGGCCCTCCGAGGTGCAGTACTTC. It translates to CASSLNVAGGPSEVQYF. The V gene is TRBV27, the J gene TRBJ2-7, with 11 positions matching TRBD2. V lost 3 bases and J lost 9; bases outside the gene matches: 16. Germline V CDR1 and CDR2: MNHEY, SMNVEV (reference sequence). This CDR3 is 17 amino acids long.

The V and J genes are TRBV12-5 and TRBJ2-4, with TRBD1 matching 7 bases. The V gene's germline CDR1 is LGHNT and CDR2 FRNRAP. V shed 7 bases and J 8 bases; nucleotides not matched to a gene: 8. This CDR3 has 13 amino acids. The CDR3, as DNA: TGTGCTAGTGCCCTAGCCCAGGGGGACATTCAGTACTTC. Residues: CASALAQGDIQYF.

This sequence joins TRBV4-1 and TRBJ2-2; TRBD1 matches 8 bases. V shed 1 base, J shed 7 bases, and the junction held 8 bases outside the gene matches. Germline V gene lookup returns CDR1 MGHRA and CDR2 YSYEKL. The CDR3 covers 16 residues. The CDR3, as DNA: TGCGCCAGCAGCCAAGTCTCAGGGGGCCGTTACGGGGAGCTGTTTTTT. Protein: CASSQVSGGRYGELFF.

This clone was detected only a few times. The J gene is TRBJ1-1, the V gene TRBV2, with a tentative D call TRBD1 (5 bases). The length of the CDR3 is 15 residues. Germline lookup yields CDR1 SNHLY and CDR2 FYNNEI. The germline V and J ends were trimmed by 4 bases and 4 bases, with 16 bases remaining between them. The CDR3, as DNA: TGTGCCAGCAGTGGGGTTGCGGGGGTCCCCACTGAAGCTTTCTTT. Its translation: CASSGVAGVPTEAFF.

The chain employs TRBV7-2 and TRBJ1-4; D is unclear. The CDR3 loop spans 13 amino acids. Germline V gene data show CDR1 as SGHTA and CDR2 as FQGNSA. The germline V and J ends were trimmed by 1 base and 5 bases, with 5 bases remaining between them. The CDR3 sequence: CASSLERNEKLFF. The CDR3 DNA sequence: TGTGCCAGCAGCTTAGAAAGAAATGAAAAACTGTTTTTT.

This chain uses TRBV6-6 with TRBJ2-3; D call uncertain. The CDR3 consists of 15 residues. Germline assignment: CDR1 MNHNY and CDR2 SVGAGI (reference sequence). V was pared by 6 bases and J by 2 bases, with 15 bases between. This CDR3 is CASSSRSPPTDTQYF. CDR3 DNA: TGTGCCAGCAGCTCCAGGTCACCGCCCACAGATACGCAGTATTTT.

The sample holds a few counts of this clone. V gene TRBV28 combines with J gene TRBJ1-2, with D maybe TRBD1 (5 bases). The V gene's germline CDR1 is MDHEN and CDR2 SYDVKM. The V end was cut by 6 bases, the J end by 4 bases, with 9 bases between. The CDR3 spans 12 residues. The CDR3 loop is CASSSDSYGYTF. CDR3 sequence (DNA): TGTGCCAGCAGCTCCGACAGCTATGGCTACACCTTC.

This chain connects TRBV28 to TRBJ2-5, with 10 bases fitting TRBD1. Losses at the gene ends were 8 bases for V and 3 bases for J; bases not matched to a gene: 15. CDR1 and CDR2 (germline): MDHEN, SYDVKM. The CDR3 totals 17 residues. The CDR3 reads CASQRFLGTGAKETQYF. Here the CDR3 DNA reads TGTGCCAGCCAGCGGTTTCTAGGGACAGGGGCCAAAGAGACCCAGTACTTC.

The chain has TRBV5-4 and TRBJ2-1; D is unclear. V lost 4 bases and J lost 8, with 19 bases in between. CDR1 is SGHNT and CDR2 is YYREEE in the germline V gene (reference sequence). The CDR3 runs to 15 residues. The CDR3 here is CASSLRTGPWDEQFF. DNA for the CDR3: TGTGCCAGCAGCCTCAGGACCGGGCCCTGGGATGAGCAGTTCTTC.

The rearrangement joins TRBV4-3 to TRBJ2-7; weak D call: TRBD2 (6 bases). V shed 4 bases and J shed 0 bases, with 10 bases lying between them. The CDR3 is 14 amino acids. Germline CDR1 is LGHNA and CDR2 is YSLEER. CDR3 loop: CASSPLGGSYEQYF. The CDR3 coding sequence is TGCGCCAGCAGCCCGCTGGGGGGCTCCTACGAGCAGTACTTC.

The chain is built from TRBV7-2 and TRBJ2-1; 8 bases are a match to TRBD2. Germline V gene sequence: CDR1 SGHTA, CDR2 FQGNSA. The CDR3 is made up of 14 amino acids. V lost 5 bases, J lost 4 bases, and 4 bases stayed unmatched. CDR3 DNA sequence: TGTGCCAGCAGCCCAAGCGGGAGATACAATGAGCAGTTCTTC. Its translation is CASSPSGRYNEQFF.

The CDR3 DNA reads as TGTGCCAGCAGTGTCAACAGGGACGACCACGAGCAGTACTTC. Residues: CASSVNRDDHEQYF. This sequence joins TRBV2 and TRBJ2-7, with D maybe TRBD1 (6 bases). This CDR3 has 14 residues. V was shortened by 4 bases and J by 5 bases, with 15 bases between the two germline ends. The germline V gene encodes CDR1 SNHLY and CDR2 FYNNEI. Filled out from reference TRBV2 and TRBJ2-7, the complete variable domain reads EPEVTQTPSHQVTQMGQEVILRCVPISNHLYFYWYRQILGQKVEFLVSFYNNEISEKSEIFDDQFSVERPDGSNFTLKIRSTKLEDSAMYFCASSVNRDDHEQYFGPGTRLTVT.

This chain links TRBV5-6 with TRBJ2-2, with D perhaps matching TRBD2 (6 bases). V was cut by 2 bases and J by 4 bases, with 9 bases left in between. The CDR3 sequence is 14 residues long. The germline gives CDR1 SGHDT, CDR2 YYEEEE. CDR3 amino acids: CASSFQEGTGELFF. The CDR3, as DNA: TGTGCCAGCAGCTTCCAGGAGGGCACCGGGGAGCTGTTTTTT.

In its sample, this clone was seen once. The chain recombines TRBV6-1 with TRBJ2-5, with unresolved D. V dropped 7 bases and J dropped 2 bases, with 14 bases sitting between them. CDR3 length: 14 residues. Per germline, CDR1 MNHNS and CDR2 SASEGT. In DNA, the CDR3 is TGTGCCAGCATTGCCACCTTGGGTCAAGAGACCCAGTACTTC. Translating it yields CASIATLGQETQYF.

The chain recombines TRBV19 with TRBJ2-2, with 9 nucleotides matching TRBD1. CDR1 and CDR2 (germline): LNHDA, SQIVND (reference sequence). The J segment lost 7 bases and the V segment lost 10 bases, leaving 4 bases of the junction unmatched. This CDR3 has 12 amino acids. CDR3 bases: TGTGCCACGGGACAGGGCGACGGGGAGCTGTTTTTT. It encodes CATGQGDGELFF. Full variable domain (missing parts from reference TRBV19 and TRBJ2-2): DGGITQSPKYLFRKEGQNVTLSCEQNLNHDAMYWYRQDPGQGLRLIYYSQIVNDFQKGDIAEGYSVSREKKESFPLTVTSAQKNPTAFYLCATGQGDGELFFGEGSRLTVL.

The rearrangement links TRBV5-4 to TRBJ1-2; no clear D. Trimming cost V 0 bases and J 6 bases, with 9 bases left between them. This CDR3 is 13 amino acids long. Germline values: CDR1 SGHNT, CDR2 YYREEE (reference sequence). CDR3 DNA sequence: TGTGCCAGCAGCTTGGCGGGGTTGAATGGCTACACCTTC. Protein: CASSLAGLNGYTF.

This clone was seen only once. This sequence joins TRBV27 and TRBJ1-4; a possible D gene is TRBD1 (5 bases). Looked up from germline, CDR1 is MNHEY and CDR2 is SMNVEV (reference sequence). V lost 2 bases and J 0 bases, leaving 16 bases between the germline ends. CDR3 length equals 18 residues. The CDR3 region is CASSLLHPGGTTNEKLFF. DNA for the CDR3: TGTGCCAGCAGTTTACTCCACCCCGGGGGGACAACTAATGAAAAACTGTTTTTT.

Written as DNA, the CDR3 is TGCGCCAGCAGTGAGGGGACAGGGGCTTTCTACGAGCAGTACTTC. Translating it yields CASSEGTGAFYEQYF. The rearrangement joins TRBV10-1 to TRBJ2-5, with 10 bases identical to TRBD1. The J call may be incorrect, as the DNA end agrees better with TRBJ2-7. This CDR3 has 15 residues. Germline CDR1 reads WNHNN; CDR2 reads SYGVQD (reference sequence).

V gene TRBV19 combines with J gene TRBJ2-7; 11 bases match TRBD1. Losses at the gene ends were 4 bases for V and 3 bases for J; bases not matched to a gene: 8. The length of the CDR3 is 16 residues. Germline V gives CDR1 LNHDA, CDR2 SQIVND (reference sequence). The CDR3 nucleotides are TGTGCCAGTAGTACTTGGACAGGGGGCATTAACTACGAGCAGTACTTC. Its translation: CASSTWTGGINYEQYF.

This chain uses TRBV5-1 with TRBJ1-2; no clear D. The CDR3 totals 14 residues. V lost 1 base to trimming and J lost 1 base, with 8 bases between them. CDR1 SGHRS and CDR2 YFSETQ come from the germline V gene. The CDR3 DNA follows: TGCGCCAGCAGCTTGTTCCAGCGTAACTATGGCTACACCTTC. This codes for CASSLFQRNYGYTF.

Worth noting for this clone: The germline gene is not matched at one end of the junction; a read error may be the cause. This rearrangement joins TRBV27 to TRBJ2-3, with D unclear. Germline values: CDR1 MNHEY, CDR2 SMNVEV (reference sequence). This CDR3 is built from 18 residues. The CDR3 loop is CASSLSQVAGLFTDTQYF. In nucleotides, the CDR3 is TGTGCCAGCAGCTTATCGCAGGTGGCTGGGCTTTTCACAGATACGCAGTATTTT.

CDR3 in DNA: TGTGCCACCAGCAGAGTCCTAGCGGTCCAAGAGACCCAGTACTTC. Its translation: CATSRVLAVQETQYF. The rearrangement joins TRBV15 to TRBJ2-5, with 7 positions matching TRBD2. The CDR3 is made up of 15 amino acids. The V gene end was trimmed by 1 base and the J gene end by 1 base; junction bases not matched to a gene: 3. Germline V gene lookup returns CDR1 LNHNV and CDR2 YYDKDF (reference sequence).

The chain is built from TRBV20-1 and TRBJ1-1; D call uncertain. Per germline, CDR1 DFQATT and CDR2 SNEGSKA (reference sequence). The CDR3 is 9 amino acids. The CDR3 DNA is TGCAGCGCCGTGCCTGAAGCTTTCTTT. Translation gives CSAVPEAFF.

The rearrangement links TRBV28 to TRBJ1-4, with TRBD1 as a possible D gene (5 bases). The CDR3 is 16 residues long. With 7 bases removed from V and 0 bases from J, the gap between germline ends came to 15 bases. The germline gives CDR1 MDHEN, CDR2 SYDVKM. CDR3 region: CASTHPGLSTNEKLFF. DNA for the CDR3: TGTGCCAGCACCCATCCGGGACTATCAACTAATGAAAAACTGTTTTTT.